A single count supports the clone carrying this TCR beta chain. This record belongs to a study of blood T cells in healthy people across ages. The second PCR ran about 6 to 12 cycles with a sample-barcoded 5' primer and J-beta primers. A single record per CDR3 protein comes from TCRdb applying MiXCR to the 5' RACE reads. The repertoire consists of over 600,000 distinct CDR3 sequences, with roughly 21% occurring once and the leading ten covering under 4%. CDR3 length equals 15 residues. The sequence came from a man between 65 and 85 years old in good health. This chain uses TRBV21-1 with TRBJ2-5; the table names TRBD1, a call not compared with the DNA. TRBV21-1 is a pseudogene locus. The sequenced sample was blood. CDR3 in DNA: TGTGCCAGCAGCAAAGCAGGGACAGGGGGCAATGAGCAGTACTTC. Protein: CASSKAGTGGNEQYF.